A single sample is the source of the 32 T cell receptor beta chains below, sequenced in a study of blood T cell repertoires in COVID-19. The data were produced by immunoSEQ multiplex PCR, yet TCRdb's version contains in-frame clones alone and is incomplete. Of 180,000 or so clones in the sample, 60% to 80% were seen once. The sample was PBMCs or T cells enriched from blood (not recorded which). These receptors were obtained from a man in his 60s who had been exposed to COVID-19.

This clone was recorded once. V gene TRBV29-1 combines with J gene TRBJ2-3; no clear D gene. This CDR3 is built from 11 residues. Trimming shortened V by 6 bases and J by 2 bases, and 6 bases separated the two germline ends. Germline CDR1 reads SQVTM; CDR2 reads ANQGSEA. For the CDR3, the DNA is TGCAGCGTCCGGTACACAGATACGCAGTATTTT. It is translated as CSVRYTDTQYF.

The rearrangement links TRBV27 to TRBJ1-1; a possible D gene is TRBD1 (5 bases). CDR1 MNHEY and CDR2 SMNVEV come from the germline V gene (reference sequence). V was cut by 3 bases and J by 1 base, with 6 bases left in between. The CDR3 extends over 13 amino acids. The CDR3 nucleotides are TGTGCCAGCAGTTTCGGGGGGAACACTGAAGCTTTCTTT. Residues: CASSFGGNTEAFF.

The V call is TRBV7-2, the J call TRBJ1-6; 8 bases fit TRBD1. Trimming cost V 1 base and J 10 bases; bases outside gene matches: 6. This CDR3 spans 15 amino acids. Looked up from germline, CDR1 is SGHTA and CDR2 is FQGNSA. Here the CDR3 DNA reads TGTGCCAGCAGCTTAGAGGGCAGGGGGCAATCACCCCTCCACTTT. Its translation is CASSLEGRGQSPLHF.

The chain is built from TRBV7-2 and TRBJ2-7; D gene unclear. Looked up from germline, CDR1 is SGHTA and CDR2 is FQGNSA. This CDR3 is built from 12 residues. V was cut by 1 base and J by 9 bases, with 10 bases left in between. The CDR3 loop reads CASSLDPSGQYF. The CDR3 DNA is TGTGCCAGCAGCTTAGACCCCAGTGGGCAGTACTTC.

Worth noting for this clone: Relative to the germline gene, one junction end is altered; a read error may explain this. The J gene is TRBJ2-5, the V gene TRBV20-1; the D is unclear. In germline, CDR1 is DFQATT, CDR2 SNEGSKA (reference sequence). The CDR3 has 15 residues. CDR3 residues: CSASKRPPTQATQYF. The CDR3 DNA sequence: TGCAGTGCTAGTAAGCGCCCGCCAACCCAAGCGACCCAGTACTTC.

This clone appeared a few times. V and J are TRBV6-5 and TRBJ1-4; a possible D gene is TRBD1 (5 bases). There are 14 residues in the CDR3. The germline CDR1 and CDR2 sequences are MNHEY and SVGAGI. Trimming removed 0 bases at V and 5 bases at J, with 7 bases between. CDR3 in amino acids: CASSYSAGNEKLFF. The CDR3 nucleotides read TGTGCCAGCAGTTACTCGGCAGGGAATGAAAAACTGTTTTTT.

The chain is built from TRBV11-2 and TRBJ2-1, with 9 bases aligning to TRBD2. CDR1 and CDR2 from the germline V gene are SGHAT and FQNNGV. V shed 0 bases, J shed 1 base, and the junction held 10 bases outside the gene matches. This CDR3 region has 19 residues. The CDR3 loop is CASSLDPSGTFVSYNEQFF. The CDR3 nucleotides are TGTGCCAGCAGCTTAGACCCTAGCGGGACCTTCGTGTCCTACAATGAGCAGTTCTTC. The full variable domain, completed using reference TRBV11-2 and TRBJ2-1, is EAGVAQSPRYKIIEKRQSVAFWCNPISGHATLYWYQQILGQGPKLLIQFQNNGVVDDSQLPKDRFSAERLKGVDSTLKIQPAKLEDSAVYLCASSLDPSGTFVSYNEQFFGPGTRLTVL.

This chain links TRBV11-2 with TRBJ2-7; D is possibly TRBD2 (6 bases). Germline CDR1 is SGHAT and CDR2 is FQNNGV. This CDR3 has 15 residues. Between the trimmed V and J ends, which lost 1 base and 1 base, there was a span of 11 bases. CDR3 region: CASSLGASASYEQYF. The CDR3, as DNA: TGTGCCAGCAGCTTAGGGGCTAGCGCATCCTACGAGCAGTACTTC.

The genes are TRBV29-1 and TRBJ2-7; 10 bases match TRBD2. V lost 7 bases, J lost 3 bases, and 3 bases stayed unmatched. The CDR3 is 12 amino acids. Germline V CDR1 and CDR2: SQVTM, ANQGSEA. The CDR3 region has the DNA TGCAGCGGTTGGACTAGCGGCTACGAGCAGTACTTC. Amino acid sequence: CSGWTSGYEQYF.

The chain's CDR3 is CASAQGVGELFF. DNA for the CDR3: TGTGCCAGTGCACAGGGAGTCGGGGAGCTGTTTTTT. V is TRBV19 and J is TRBJ2-2, with a tentative D call TRBD1 (6 bases). CDR1 and CDR2 (germline): LNHDA, SQIVND (reference sequence). The CDR3 runs to 12 residues. The V end lost 8 bases, the J end lost 7 bases, and 11 bases lay between the germline ends. Combining the CDR3 with reference TRBV19 and TRBJ2-2 gives the whole variable domain DGGITQSPKYLFRKEGQNVTLSCEQNLNHDAMYWYRQDPGQGLRLIYYSQIVNDFQKGDIAEGYSVSREKKESFPLTVTSAQKNPTAFYLCASAQGVGELFFGEGSRLTVL.

This sequence joins TRBV27 and TRBJ2-1, with 11 bases lining up with TRBD2. This CDR3 spans 16 amino acids. Germline CDR1 reads MNHEY; CDR2 reads SMNVEV (reference sequence). V was clipped by 0 bases and J by 12 bases; unmatched bases: 10. This CDR3 is CASSLSISGRAQGQFF. DNA of the CDR3: TGTGCCAGCAGTTTATCGATTAGCGGGAGGGCGCAGGGGCAGTTCTTC.

The V and J genes are TRBV13 and TRBJ2-2; 12 bases are a match to TRBD1. This CDR3 region has 21 residues. With V trimmed by 5 bases and J by 2 bases, 18 bases remained unmatched. The germline gives CDR1 PRHDT, CDR2 FYEKMQ (reference sequence). CDR3 sequence: CASSPGGQGAFRSTNTGELFF. Written as DNA, the CDR3 is TGTGCCAGCAGCCCGGGGGGACAGGGGGCTTTTCGGTCAACCAACACCGGGGAGCTGTTTTTT.

This clone was counted a few times. The V gene is TRBV9, the J gene TRBJ2-2, with D possibly matching TRBD1 (7 bases). Germline V lookup: CDR1 SGDLS, CDR2 YYNGEE. V lost 5 bases and J lost 0, with 11 bases in between. The CDR3 spans 15 residues. The CDR3: CASREGAANTGELFF. The CDR3 DNA reads as TGTGCCAGCAGGGAGGGGGCGGCGAACACCGGGGAGCTGTTTTTT.

The chain employs TRBV28 and TRBJ2-1, with 9 bases lining up with TRBD2. The J segment lost 5 bases and the V segment lost 6 bases, leaving 8 bases of the junction unmatched. The germline gives CDR1 MDHEN, CDR2 SYDVKM. This CDR3 is 15 amino acids long. The CDR3 sequence is CASRNGGGVHNEQFF. In DNA form, the CDR3 reads TGTGCCAGCAGAAATGGCGGGGGGGTCCACAATGAGCAGTTCTTC.

This sequence joins TRBV4-2 and TRBJ2-1; TRBD1 agrees at 8 bases. CDR1 LGHNA and CDR2 YNFKEQ come from the germline V gene. The CDR3 is 16 amino acids. Trimming removed 2 bases from V and 1 base from J; junction bases left unmatched: 4. The CDR3: CASSQWTGRSYNEQFF. CDR3 bases: TGTGCCAGCAGCCAATGGACAGGGAGGTCCTACAATGAGCAGTTCTTC.

The genes are TRBV19 and TRBJ1-4; 7 bases agree with TRBD1. The CDR3 totals 14 residues. J lost 5 bases, V lost 7 bases, and 7 bases had no gene match. Germline loops: CDR1 LNHDA, CDR2 SQIVND (reference sequence). The CDR3 is CASNWRQGNEKLFF. The DNA for the CDR3 is TGTGCCAGTAATTGGAGACAGGGAAATGAAAAACTGTTTTTT.

This chain links TRBV27 with TRBJ1-1, with 9 bases matching TRBD1. V lost 5 bases and J lost 0; bases outside the gene matches: 10. CDR3 length: 17 amino acids. Germline-derived CDR1 and CDR2 are MNHEY and SMNVEV (reference sequence). The CDR3 loop reads CASSPAVGQGLNTEAFF. The CDR3, as DNA: TGTGCCAGCAGTCCAGCGGTGGGACAGGGATTGAACACTGAAGCTTTCTTT.

In its sample, this clone was seen once. V usage is TRBV6-5 and J usage is TRBJ1-5; 7 positions agree with TRBD1. The V and J ends lost 10 bases and 3 bases, in that order; junction bases with no gene match: 12. The CDR3 length is 15 residues. CDR1 MNHEY and CDR2 SVGAGI come from the germline V gene. The CDR3 DNA follows: TGTGCCACCTACAGGGGAGGAGTCTTCAATCAGCCCCAGCATTTT. It yields the protein CATYRGGVFNQPQHF.

This chain joins TRBV19 and TRBJ2-1, with 11 bases lining up with TRBD2. Germline-derived CDR1 and CDR2 are LNHDA and SQIVND (reference sequence). This CDR3 has 13 amino acids. The V segment lost 8 bases and the J segment 9 bases; nucleotides outside the gene matches: 6. CDR3 sequence (DNA): TGTGCCAGTGGAACTAGCGGGAGTCTTGAGCAGTTCTTC. Amino acid sequence: CASGTSGSLEQFF.

The rearrangement joins TRBV3-1 (or the pseudogene TRBV3-2) to TRBJ1-1, with D hard to call. The CDR3 is 11 residues long. V lost 8 bases to trimming and J lost 4 bases, with 8 bases between them. Germline values: CDR1 LGHDT, CDR2 YNNKEL (reference sequence). The CDR3 reads CASRVGTEAFF. The CDR3 DNA sequence: TGTGCCAGCCGGGTGGGCACTGAAGCTTTCTTT.

This sequence joins TRBV5-1 and TRBJ2-5; 10 nucleotides match TRBD1. The CDR3 is 16 amino acids. Germline V gives CDR1 SGHRS, CDR2 YFSETQ. The V gene end was trimmed by 4 bases and the J gene end by 5 bases; junction bases not matched to a gene: 11. In nucleotides, the CDR3 is TGCGCCAGCAGCCCAGCGGACAGGGGGGGCGAGGAGACCCAGTACTTC. Protein sequence: CASSPADRGGEETQYF.

The chain carries TRBV30 and TRBJ1-2; 8 nucleotides align to TRBD1. V trimming: 0 bases; J trimming: 7 bases; junction bases outside the gene matches: 10. Germline CDR1 is GTSNPN and CDR2 is SVGIG (reference sequence). This CDR3 comprises 15 residues. The CDR3 DNA follows: TGTGCCTGGAGTGTCGCCGGGACAGGAGGTCGTGGCTACACCTTC. Translated, it gives CAWSVAGTGGRGYTF. The full variable domain, completed using reference TRBV30 and TRBJ1-2, is SQTIHQWPATLVQPVGSPLSLECTVEGTSNPNLYWYRQAAGRGLQLLFYSVGIGQISSEVPQNLSASRPQDRQFILSSKKLLLSDSGFYLCAWSVAGTGGRGYTFGSGTRLTVV.

The chain uses TRBV7-9 and TRBJ2-5; D possibly corresponds to TRBD2 (5 bases). Per the germline V gene, CDR1 is SEHNR and CDR2 is FQNEAQ (reference sequence). The CDR3 extends over 12 amino acids. Trimming pared 5 bases from V and 5 bases from J, leaving 9 bases between. The CDR3, as DNA: TGTGCCAGCAGCCGAGGGTGGGAGACCCAGTACTTC. As protein: CASSRGWETQYF. Full variable domain (remainder filled in from reference TRBV7-9 and TRBJ2-5): DTGVSQNPRHKITKRGQNVTFRCDPISEHNRLYWYRQTLGQGPEFLTYFQNEAQLEKSRLLSDRFSAERPKGSFSTLEIQRTEQGDSAMYLCASSRGWETQYFGPGTRLLVL.

This chain joins TRBV7-9 and TRBJ2-3; perhaps TRBD2 as D (5 bases). Germline CDR1 reads SEHNR; CDR2 reads FQNEAQ (reference sequence). The V and J ends lost 5 bases and 2 bases respectively, with 11 bases between them. The CDR3 is 14 residues long. The CDR3 sequence is CASSLYRDTDTQYF. In DNA form, the CDR3 reads TGTGCCAGCAGCCTCTATCGGGACACAGATACGCAGTATTTT.

J is TRBJ2-2 and V is TRBV7-8; maybe TRBD2 (6 bases). Germline V gives CDR1 SGHVS, CDR2 FQNEAQ. The CDR3 is made up of 16 amino acids. The V end was cut by 4 bases, the J end by 1 base, with 13 bases between. The CDR3 spells CASSSLGRENTGELFF. The CDR3 nucleotides read TGTGCCAGCAGCTCTCTGGGGCGGGAGAACACCGGGGAGCTGTTTTTT. Full variable domain (rest looked up from reference TRBV7-8 and TRBJ2-2): GAGVSQSPRYKVAKRGQDVALRCDPISGHVSLFWYQQALGQGPEFLTYFQNEAQLDKSGLPSDRFFAERPEGSVSTLKIQRTQQEDSAVYLCASSSLGRENTGELFFGEGSRLTVL.

This chain links TRBV12-3 or TRBV12-4 with TRBJ2-2; no reliable D call. This CDR3 contains 13 residues. V shed 6 bases and J shed 6 bases, with 11 bases lying between them. The CDR3 DNA sequence: TGTGCCAGCAGACGATTATCGGCCGGGGAGCTGTTTTTT. Translation: CASRRLSAGELFF.

CDR3 protein: CASKPAAWGGDTQYF. CDR3 nucleotide sequence: TGCGCCAGCAAACCTGCGGCCTGGGGAGGGGATACGCAGTATTTT. V usage is TRBV5-1 and J usage is TRBJ2-3, with 7 bases lining up with TRBD2. This CDR3 has 15 residues. In germline, CDR1 is SGHRS, CDR2 YFSETQ. V shed 6 bases, J shed 6 bases, and the junction held 13 bases outside the gene matches.

The rearrangement uses TRBV7-6 and TRBJ2-1; the match to TRBD2 covers 8 bases. V dropped 5 bases and J dropped 2; count of bases not matched to a gene: 5. This CDR3 region has 15 residues. Germline CDR1 is SGHVS and CDR2 is FNYEAQ. CDR3 amino acids: CASSPLAAPYNEQFF. Here the CDR3 DNA reads TGTGCCAGCAGCCCACTAGCGGCCCCCTACAATGAGCAGTTCTTC.

V usage is TRBV4-3 and J usage is TRBJ2-7; perhaps TRBD2 as D (5 bases). The CDR3 spans 15 residues. Per the germline V gene, CDR1 is LGHNA and CDR2 is YSLEER. Trimming pared 4 bases from V and 4 bases from J, leaving 17 bases between. CDR3 loop: CASSLRRSGMYEQYF. The CDR3 coding sequence is TGCGCCAGCAGCCTCCGGAGAAGCGGAATGTACGAGCAGTACTTC.

The V call is TRBV11-3, the J call TRBJ2-3; the D gene is possibly TRBD1 (6 bases). V was clipped by 5 bases and J by 0 bases, with 12 bases between them. CDR3 length equals 15 residues. CDR1 and CDR2 (germline): SGHNT, YENEEA. DNA for the CDR3: TGTGCCAGCAGCCAGACAGGCCCTAGCACAGATACGCAGTATTTT. It encodes CASSQTGPSTDTQYF.

The genes are TRBV7-6 and TRBJ2-1; 11 bases map to TRBD2. CDR3 size: 15 residues. Trimming took 2 bases from V and 7 from J; bases not matched to a gene: 4. Germline V lookup: CDR1 SGHVS, CDR2 FNYEAQ. CDR3 sequence reads: CASSLLPSGGNEQFF. The CDR3 region has the DNA TGTGCCAGCAGCTTACTCCCTAGCGGGGGGAATGAGCAGTTCTTC.

The V gene is TRBV27, the J gene TRBJ2-3; 7 bases match TRBD2. The V gene's germline CDR1 is MNHEY and CDR2 SMNVEV (reference sequence). The V and J ends lost 0 bases and 3 bases, in that order; junction bases with no gene match: 6. The CDR3 extends over 16 amino acids. The CDR3 reads CASSLSGLVQTDTQYF. CDR3 nucleotides: TGTGCCAGCAGTTTATCTGGACTAGTTCAGACAGATACGCAGTATTTT.